This T cell receptor beta chain came from a study of Ad26.COV2.S vaccination and SARS-CoV-2 variants (dated by TCRdb to the early 2020s). About the investigation overall: Donors in the vaccine arm were drawn from COV1001, a phase I-IIa trial of Ad26.COV2.S in healthy adults that was multicentre, randomized, double-blind and placebo-controlled. Ad26.COV2.S was given intramuscularly at 5x10^10 or 1x10^11 viral particles, as a single shot or as two shots 56 days apart. The specificity and breadth of SARS-CoV-2-reactive T cell receptors after Ad26.COV2.S vaccination were assessed by TCRbeta repertoire sequencing. The TCR-sequenced set comprised around 30 samples: about 19 Ad26.COV2.S vaccine recipients, 5 placebo recipients and 8 SARS-CoV-2 convalescent individuals. Participants in the trial were split at random into five groups of five each, receiving low-dose or high-dose Ad26.COV2.S once or twice, or else placebo on both occasions. Investigators remained blinded to trial group allocation during experiments and outcome assessment. What the research found in general, with its limitations: Non-spike TCR breadth was comparable between vaccine and placebo recipients, consistent with the vaccine containing only spike. Compared with placebo recipients, Ad26.COV2.S recipients showed higher spike-specific TCR breadth (P = 0.0014). The authors noted that total T cell responses may have been underestimated by the TCR breadth and depth analyses. The study was not powered to compare responses between vaccine doses or regimens. Substantial breadth of spike-specific CD8+ and CD4+ T cell responses was reported after vaccination.

In light of the paper, this sample's treatment or condition label describes: roughly 20 received Ad26.COV2.S at low or high dose, single or two shots; about 5 received placebo; per-sample allocation not given. For vaccine and placebo recipients, repertoires were sequenced using samples collected on day 63 after the first injection. Between 29 July and 7 August 2020, Cohort 1b enrolled some 25 adults aged 18-55 years at one site in Boston, USA. Ad26.COV2.S was a replication-incompetent adenovirus type 26 vector that expressed a prefusion-stabilized SARS-CoV-2 spike protein derived from the original Wuhan strain. With respect to this clone: No antigen is known for it. Base qualities are not recorded, but no much larger clone differs from it by a single base.

The immunoSEQ Assay was the method used to sequence TCRbeta CDR3 regions. After extraction, genomic DNA underwent amplification by bias-controlled multiplex PCR, followed by high-throughput sequencing. The original pipeline was this. To quantify the absolute abundance of each unique TCRbeta CDR3 region, sequences were collapsed and filtered. T cell fraction was estimated by normalizing TCRbeta template counts to usable DNA, with usable DNA measured through amplification of reference genes found in all nucleated cells. Repertoire TCRs were annotated as SARS-CoV-2-specific by exact matching of V gene, CDR3 amino acid sequence and J gene to a known reactive TCR set. The reference SARS-CoV-2 TCR set came from MIRA and was filtered for enrichment in COVID-19-positive ImmuneCODE repertoires, removing public or cross-reactive TCRs. Using the MIRA antigens, annotated TCRs were further analysed by specific ORF or by position within an ORF. Breadth was defined as annotated unique rearrangements over total unique productive rearrangements; depth was the summed frequency of those rearrangements. Group comparisons of TCR breadth used two-sided Wilcoxon rank-sum tests. TCRdb mirrors the immuneACCESS table, restricted to in-frame sequences. Some clones are absent from its copies; in checked studies, under half trace to an unresolved V gene, and the reason for the others is unknown. The D gene and trimming were derived from the DNA, and the V and J assignments and clone size from that table. The sample table shows a few hundred thousand clones, and approximately 87% are seen once. 3.6% of the sample goes to the ten largest clones.

The CDR3 sequence holds 11 residues, the cysteine and phenylalanine included. Only CDR3 DNA remains: 33 bases, in frame from the first base. CDR1 and CDR2 are read off the germline V gene as SQVTM and ANQGSEA. Between the V and J ends, shortened by 6 bases and 2 bases respectively, the junction contains 5 bases. The rearrangement joined TRBV29-1 to TRBJ1-3; the D segment cannot be called with confidence. The sample consisted of peripheral blood, taken in a trial of Ad26.COV2.S vaccine versus placebo. The clonotype originates from a person aged 18-65 years who received the Ad26.COV2.S COVID-19 vaccine or a placebo. In nucleotides, the sequence is TGCAGCGTCCACACTGGAAACACCATATATTTT. Translated, it reads CSVHTGNTIYF.